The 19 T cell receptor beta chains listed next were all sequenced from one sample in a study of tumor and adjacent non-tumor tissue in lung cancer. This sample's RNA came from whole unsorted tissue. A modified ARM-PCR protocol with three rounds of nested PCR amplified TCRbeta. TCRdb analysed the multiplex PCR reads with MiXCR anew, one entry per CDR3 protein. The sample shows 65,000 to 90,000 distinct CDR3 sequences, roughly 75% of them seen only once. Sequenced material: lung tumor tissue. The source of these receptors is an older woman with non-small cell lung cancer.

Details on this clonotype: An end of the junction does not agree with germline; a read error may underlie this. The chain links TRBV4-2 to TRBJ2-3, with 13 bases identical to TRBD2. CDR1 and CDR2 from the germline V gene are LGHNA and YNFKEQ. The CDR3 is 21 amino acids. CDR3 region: CASGQEWTSGRKGAFFDAQYF. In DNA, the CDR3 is TGTGCCAGCGGCCAAGAATGGACTAGCGGGAGAAAGGGTGCCTTTTTCGATGCACAGTATTTT.

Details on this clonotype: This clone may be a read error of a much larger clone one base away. The CDR3 DNA sequence: TGTGCCAGCAGTGAAGGTCCCGGGGGGCAGTACGAGCAGTGCTTC. Translated: CASSEGPGGQYEQCF. J is TRBJ2-7 and V is TRBV6-1; tentatively, D is TRBD2 (7 bases). The CDR3 has 15 residues. Germline V gene data show CDR1 as MNHNS and CDR2 as SASEGT.

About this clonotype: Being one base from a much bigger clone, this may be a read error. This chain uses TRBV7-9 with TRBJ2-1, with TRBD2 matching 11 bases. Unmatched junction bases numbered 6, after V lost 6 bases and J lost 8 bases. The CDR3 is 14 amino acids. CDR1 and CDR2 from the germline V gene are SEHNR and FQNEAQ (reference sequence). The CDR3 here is CASRLAGATHEQFF. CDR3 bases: TGTGCCAGCAGACTAGCGGGAGCGACGCATGAGCAGTTCTTC. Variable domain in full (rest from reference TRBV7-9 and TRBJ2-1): DTGVSQNPRHKITKRGQNVTFRCDPISEHNRLYWYRQTLGQGPEFLTYFQNEAQLEKSRLLSDRFSAERPKGSFSTLEIQRTEQGDSAMYLCASRLAGATHEQFFGPGTRLTVL.

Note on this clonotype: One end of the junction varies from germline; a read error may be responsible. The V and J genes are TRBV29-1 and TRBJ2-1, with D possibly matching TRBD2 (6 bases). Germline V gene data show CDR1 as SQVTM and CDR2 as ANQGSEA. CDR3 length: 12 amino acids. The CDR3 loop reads CSIDRGYSKQFF. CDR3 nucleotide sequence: TGCAGCATTGATCGGGGGTACAGTAAGCAGTTCTTC.

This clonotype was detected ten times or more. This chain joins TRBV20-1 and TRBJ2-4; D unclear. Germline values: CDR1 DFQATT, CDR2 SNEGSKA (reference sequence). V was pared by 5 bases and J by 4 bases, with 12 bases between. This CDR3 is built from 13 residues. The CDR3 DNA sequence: TGCAGTGCTCAGGACGGTGGGAAAAACATTCAGTACTTC. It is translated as CSAQDGGKNIQYF.

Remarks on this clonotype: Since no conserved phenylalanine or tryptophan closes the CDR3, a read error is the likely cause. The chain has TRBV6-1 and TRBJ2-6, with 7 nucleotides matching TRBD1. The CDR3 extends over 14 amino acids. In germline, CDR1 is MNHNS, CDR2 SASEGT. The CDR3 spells CVSRGGSGANVLTL. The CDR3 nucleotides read TGTGTCAGCAGAGGGGGCTCTGGTGCCAACGTCCTGACTCTC.

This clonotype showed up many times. CDR3: CASSSTREGSYNEQFF. Written as DNA, the CDR3 is TGTGCCAGCAGCTCGACGCGGGAGGGGAGTTACAATGAGCAGTTCTTC. The rearrangement links TRBV14 to TRBJ2-1, with TRBD2 identical over 9 bases. CDR3 length: 16 residues. CDR1 SGHDN and CDR2 FVKESK come from the germline V gene. Trimming took 5 bases from V and 4 from J; bases not matched to a gene: 9.

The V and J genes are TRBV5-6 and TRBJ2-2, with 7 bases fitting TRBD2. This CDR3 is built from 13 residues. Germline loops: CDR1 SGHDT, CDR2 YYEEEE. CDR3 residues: CVGSLLTSRQLFF. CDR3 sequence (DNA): TGTGTCGGCAGCTTGTTGACTAGCCGGCAGCTGTTTTTT.

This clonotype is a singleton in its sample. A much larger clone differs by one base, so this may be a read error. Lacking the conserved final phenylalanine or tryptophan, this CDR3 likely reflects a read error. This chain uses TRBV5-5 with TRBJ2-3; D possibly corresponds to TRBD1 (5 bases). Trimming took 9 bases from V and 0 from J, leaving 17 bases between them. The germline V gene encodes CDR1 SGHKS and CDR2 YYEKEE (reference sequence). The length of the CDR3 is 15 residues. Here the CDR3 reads CANRKTVSSTDTQYL. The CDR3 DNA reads TGTGCCAACAGGAAGACAGTTTCTAGCACAGATACGCAGTATCTT.

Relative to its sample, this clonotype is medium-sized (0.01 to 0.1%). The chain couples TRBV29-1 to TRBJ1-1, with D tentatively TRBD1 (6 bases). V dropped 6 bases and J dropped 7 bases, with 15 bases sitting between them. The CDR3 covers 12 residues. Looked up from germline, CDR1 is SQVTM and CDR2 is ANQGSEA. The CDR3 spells CSVPTGTHEAFF. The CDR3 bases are TGCAGCGTACCTACCGGGACACATGAAGCTTTCTTT.

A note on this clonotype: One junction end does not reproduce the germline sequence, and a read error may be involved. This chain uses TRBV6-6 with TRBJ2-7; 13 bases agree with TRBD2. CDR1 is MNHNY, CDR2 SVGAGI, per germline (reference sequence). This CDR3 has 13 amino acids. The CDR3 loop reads CVHGLAGEYEQYF. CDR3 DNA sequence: TGTGTCCACGGACTAGCGGGAGAGTACGAGCAGTATTTC.

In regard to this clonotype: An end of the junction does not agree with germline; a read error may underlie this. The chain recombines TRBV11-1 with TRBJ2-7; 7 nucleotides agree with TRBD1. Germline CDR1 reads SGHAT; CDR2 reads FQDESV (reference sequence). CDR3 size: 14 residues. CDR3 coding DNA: TGTGCCAGCAGACAGGGACAGAGTATCTACGAGCAGAACTTC. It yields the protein CASRQGQSIYEQNF.

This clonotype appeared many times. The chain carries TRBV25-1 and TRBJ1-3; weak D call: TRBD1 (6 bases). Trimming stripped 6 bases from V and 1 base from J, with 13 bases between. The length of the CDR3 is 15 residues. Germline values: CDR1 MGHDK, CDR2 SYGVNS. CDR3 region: CASRKSGESGNTIYF. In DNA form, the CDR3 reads TGTGCCAGCAGGAAGTCAGGGGAGTCTGGAAACACCATATATTTT.

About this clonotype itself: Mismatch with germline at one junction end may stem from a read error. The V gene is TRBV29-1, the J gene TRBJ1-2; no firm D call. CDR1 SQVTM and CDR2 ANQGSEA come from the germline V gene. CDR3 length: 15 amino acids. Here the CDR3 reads CRVEDSLRVNYGYTF. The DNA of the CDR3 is TGCAGGGTTGAGGATAGTCTTAGGGTTAACTATGGCTACACCTTC.

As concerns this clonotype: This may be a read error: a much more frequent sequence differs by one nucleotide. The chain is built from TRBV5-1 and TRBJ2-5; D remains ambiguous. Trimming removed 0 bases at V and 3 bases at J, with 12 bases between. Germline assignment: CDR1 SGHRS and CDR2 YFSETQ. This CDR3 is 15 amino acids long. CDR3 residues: CASSLGELKEETQYF. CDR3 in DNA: TGCGCCAGCAGCTTGGGAGAGCTGAAGGAAGAGACCCAGTACTTC. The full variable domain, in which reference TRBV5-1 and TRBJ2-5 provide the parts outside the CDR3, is KAGVTQTPRYLIKTRGQQVTLSCSPISGHRSVSWYQQTPGQGLQFLFEYFSETQRNKGNFPGRFSGRQFSNSRSEMNVSTLELGDSALYLCASSLGELKEETQYFGPGTRLLVL.

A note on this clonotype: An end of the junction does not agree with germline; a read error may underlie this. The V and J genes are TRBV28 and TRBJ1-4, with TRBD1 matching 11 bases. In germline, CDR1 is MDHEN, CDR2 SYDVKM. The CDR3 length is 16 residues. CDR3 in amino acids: CASSPDRGLGSEKRFF. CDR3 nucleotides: TGTGCCAGCAGTCCGGACAGGGGGCTAGGTAGTGAAAAACGGTTTTTT.

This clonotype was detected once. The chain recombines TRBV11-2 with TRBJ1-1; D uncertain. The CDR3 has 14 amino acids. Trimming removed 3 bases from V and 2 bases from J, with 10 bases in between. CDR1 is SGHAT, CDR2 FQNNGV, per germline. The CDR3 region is CASSFGGINTEAFF. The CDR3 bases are TGTGCCAGCAGCTTTGGTGGCATTAACACTGAAGCTTTCTTT.

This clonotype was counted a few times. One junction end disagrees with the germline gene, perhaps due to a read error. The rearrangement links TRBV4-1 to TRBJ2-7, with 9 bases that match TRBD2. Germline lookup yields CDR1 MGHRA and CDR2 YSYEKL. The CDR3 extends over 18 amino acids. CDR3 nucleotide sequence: TGCTCCAGCAGCCAAGATTCAAAGCGGGAGGACCTCGCCTACGAGCAGTACTTC. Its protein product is CSSSQDSKREDLAYEQYF.

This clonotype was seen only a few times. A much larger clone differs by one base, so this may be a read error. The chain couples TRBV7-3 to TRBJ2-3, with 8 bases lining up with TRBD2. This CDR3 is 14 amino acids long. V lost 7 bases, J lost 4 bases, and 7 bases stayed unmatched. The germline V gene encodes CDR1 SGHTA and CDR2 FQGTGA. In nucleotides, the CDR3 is TGTGCCAGCACATTAACGGGAGGGGCAGATACGCAGTATTTT. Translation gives CASTLTGGADTQYF.